This T cell receptor beta chain was documented in a study of Tregs in tolerant kidney transplant recipients. The CDR3 is 14 residues long. V was clipped by 7 bases and J by 2 bases, with 14 bases between them. Per germline, CDR1 SNHLY and CDR2 FYNNEI. TCRdb's copy holds only in-frame clones and misses some; the assay was immunoSEQ multiplex PCR. Of around 16,000 clones listed, approximately 90% are singletons. This clone is a singleton in its sample. The material sequenced was CD8+ T cells from blood. This sequence was found in a human donor in good health. The rearrangement uses TRBV2 and TRBJ1-1; D unclear. The CDR3: CASTLTAFNTEAFF. CDR3 sequence (DNA): TGTGCCAGCACTCTGACGGCCTTTAACACTGAAGCTTTCTTT.